These T cell receptor beta chains were read from a single sample in a study of shared clonotypes between healthy human individuals. TCRdb keeps only in-frame clones here, not all; method: immunoSEQ multiplex PCR. The repertoire has over 2,000,000 clones, just over 90% of them found once; the top ten carry 1.5% to 2%. Input material: naive CD8+ T cells from PBMCs. Every receptor here comes from a man aged 18 to 30 in good health. Some clones in this sample may be carry-over from other donors' samples. The CDR3 runs from the conserved cysteine through the conserved F or W. A D gene is named only where the DNA matches it firmly. The size field is filled for only some rows; it gives once, few, many or a size class.

v_call,clone_size,d_call,j_call,cdr3_aa,cdr3_nt
TRBV19,NA,NA,TRBJ1-5,CASSITLGWQPQHF,TGTGCCAGTAGTATTACCCTCGGATGGCAGCCCCAGCATTTT
TRBV14,NA,TRBD1,TRBJ2-3,CASSQGGTGPRTDTQYF,TGTGCCAGCAGCCAAGGAGGGACAGGGCCCCGCACAGATACGCAGTATTTT
TRBV19,NA,TRBD2,TRBJ2-1,CASSPREAYNEQFF,TGTGCCAGTAGTCCGCGGGAGGCCTACAATGAGCAGTTCTTC
TRBV7-7,few,NA,TRBJ2-2,CASSPILGWELFF,TGTGCCAGCAGCCCGATTCTGGGGTGGGAGCTGTTTTTT
TRBV19,once,NA,TRBJ2-1,CASRILASDYNEQFF,TGTGCCAGTAGGATTCTAGCGTCGGACTACAATGAGCAGTTCTTC
TRBV9,NA,NA,TRBJ2-7,CASNQGGRSYEQYF,TGTGCCAGCAACCAAGGAGGCAGATCCTACGAGCAGTACTTC
TRBV5-1,once,NA,TRBJ2-3,CASSLGGQLTDTQYF,TGCGCCAGCAGCTTGGGGGGACAACTCACAGATACGCAGTATTTT
TRBV11-2,NA,NA,TRBJ2-1,CASSSIQTSYNEQFF,TGTGCCAGCAGCTCCATACAGACCTCCTACAATGAGCAGTTCTTC
TRBV10-3,NA,NA,TRBJ1-4,CATEPGESGANEKLFF,TGTGCCACCGAGCCAGGGGAATCCGGCGCGAATGAAAAACTGTTTTTT
TRBV9,NA,NA,TRBJ1-2,CASSVGSGPRVSRYGYTF,TGTGCCAGCAGCGTAGGATCGGGACCTCGAGTCTCCCGTTATGGCTACACCTTC
TRBV13,NA,NA,TRBJ2-7,CASSPPESFVQYF,TGTGCCAGCAGCCCTCCCGAAAGTTTCGTGCAGTACTTC
TRBV30,once,NA,TRBJ1-2,CASLPGPNYGYTF,TGTGCCAGCCTACCCGGGCCCAACTATGGCTACACCTTC
TRBV7-8,NA,TRBD1,TRBJ2-5,CASSLEGAETQYF,TGTGCCAGCAGCTTAGAGGGGGCCGAGACCCAGTACTTC
TRBV20-1,NA,NA,TRBJ2-1,CSARDGPEQFF,TGCAGTGCTCGCGACGGGCCTGAGCAGTTCTTC
TRBV10-3,NA,NA,TRBJ1-4,CAISAHVGAENEKLFF,TGTGCCATCAGCGCCCACGTGGGGGCGGAAAATGAAAAACTGTTTTTT
TRBV25-1,NA,NA,TRBJ2-7,CASSDSAFEQYF,TGTGCCAGCAGTGACTCGGCTTTCGAGCAGTACTTC
TRBV28,NA,TRBD1,TRBJ2-3,CASRRPGQGASTDTQYF,TGTGCCAGCAGGCGCCCGGGACAGGGGGCGAGTACAGATACGCAGTATTTT
TRBV27,NA,NA,TRBJ2-7,CASSLRVRTYEQYF,TGTGCCAGCAGCCTCCGGGTCCGCACTTACGAGCAGTACTTC
TRBV7-9,NA,NA,TRBJ1-2,CASSLNPGLLGGGYTF,TGTGCCAGCAGCCTGAATCCGGGACTTCTCGGTGGTGGCTACACCTTC
TRBV15,NA,NA,TRBJ2-7,CATSERGRVYEQYF,TGTGCCACCAGCGAACGGGGCAGGGTCTACGAGCAGTACTTC
TRBV27,NA,NA,TRBJ1-2,CASRQITPDNYGYTF,TGTGCCAGCAGACAAATTACTCCGGATAACTATGGCTACACCTTC
TRBV7-2,NA,NA,TRBJ2-5,CASRPVASFETQYF,TGTGCCAGCAGGCCCGTAGCGTCCTTTGAGACCCAGTACTTC
TRBV5-6,NA,NA,TRBJ1-2,CASSLGRQGGYTF,TGTGCCAGCAGCTTGGGCAGGCAGGGGGGCTACACCTTC
TRBV5-6,NA,NA,TRBJ1-4,CASSLTEATNEKLFF,TGTGCCAGCAGCTTGACGGAGGCAACTAATGAAAAACTGTTTTTT
TRBV7-9,NA,NA,TRBJ2-4,CASSRPIKNIQYF,TGTGCCAGCAGCCGACCGATAAAAAACATTCAGTACTTC
TRBV28,NA,NA,TRBJ2-5,CASSNPRGLSQETQYF,TGTGCCAGCAGTAATCCTAGGGGGTTGTCGCAAGAGACCCAGTACTTC
TRBV6-5,NA,NA,TRBJ2-7,CASSFLRSSSYEQYF,TGTGCCAGCAGTTTTCTTCGGTCTAGCTCCTACGAGCAGTACTTC
TRBV4-3,NA,TRBD2,TRBJ2-7,CASSQGTASGIPEQYF,TGCGCCAGCAGCCAAGGGACCGCTAGCGGGATCCCGGAGCAGTACTTC
TRBV28,NA,NA,TRBJ1-5,CASSFKGSRADSNQPQHF,TGTGCCAGCAGTTTTAAGGGATCGAGGGCGGATAGCAATCAGCCCCAGCATTTT
TRBV7-9,NA,TRBD2,TRBJ2-3,CASSLGLAGEWGTDTQYF,TGTGCCAGCAGCTTAGGACTAGCGGGAGAGTGGGGGACAGATACGCAGTATTTT
TRBV4-2,NA,NA,TRBJ2-1,CASSHPAGVWDNEQFF,TGTGCCAGCAGCCACCCCGCCGGGGTATGGGATAATGAGCAGTTCTTC
TRBV28,NA,NA,TRBJ2-7,CASNLGGISYEQYF,TGTGCCAGCAATCTTGGGGGAATCTCCTACGAGCAGTACTTC
TRBV11-2,NA,TRBD2,TRBJ2-7,CASTWSSGSGEQYF,TGTGCCAGCACTTGGTCCAGCGGGAGTGGCGAGCAGTACTTC
TRBV7-9,NA,NA,TRBJ1-1,CASSFNTWKDEAFF,TGTGCCAGCAGCTTCAACACCTGGAAGGATGAAGCTTTCTTT
TRBV4-1,NA,TRBD1,TRBJ2-3,CASSDPQGSTDTQYF,TGCGCCAGCAGCGACCCACAGGGGTCCACAGATACGCAGTATTTT
TRBV7-2,NA,TRBD2,TRBJ2-1,CASSLTSGRAVEEQFF,TGTGCCAGCAGCTTAACTAGCGGGAGGGCGGTGGAAGAGCAGTTCTTC
TRBV7-2,NA,NA,TRBJ1-1,CASTQRVITEAFF,TGTGCCAGCACCCAGCGGGTGATCACTGAAGCTTTCTTT
TRBV28,NA,TRBD2,TRBJ2-5,CASSYTPPGLALQETQYF,TGTGCCAGCAGTTATACACCCCCTGGACTAGCGCTGCAAGAGACCCAGTACTTC
TRBV27,NA,TRBD2,TRBJ2-3,CASSSNRLAGDTDTQYF,TGTGCCAGCAGTTCCAACCGACTAGCGGGAGACACAGATACGCAGTATTTT
TRBV27,NA,NA,TRBJ2-7,CASSFQPPGTYEQYF,TGTGCCAGCAGTTTTCAGCCCCCGGGGACCTACGAGCAGTACTTC
TRBV9,NA,NA,TRBJ2-2,CASTQMGDTGELFF,TGTGCCAGCACCCAGATGGGGGACACCGGGGAGCTGTTTTTT
TRBV27,NA,NA,TRBJ2-3,CASSFLTESTDTQYF,TGTGCCAGCAGTTTTCTCACGGAGAGCACAGATACGCAGTATTTT